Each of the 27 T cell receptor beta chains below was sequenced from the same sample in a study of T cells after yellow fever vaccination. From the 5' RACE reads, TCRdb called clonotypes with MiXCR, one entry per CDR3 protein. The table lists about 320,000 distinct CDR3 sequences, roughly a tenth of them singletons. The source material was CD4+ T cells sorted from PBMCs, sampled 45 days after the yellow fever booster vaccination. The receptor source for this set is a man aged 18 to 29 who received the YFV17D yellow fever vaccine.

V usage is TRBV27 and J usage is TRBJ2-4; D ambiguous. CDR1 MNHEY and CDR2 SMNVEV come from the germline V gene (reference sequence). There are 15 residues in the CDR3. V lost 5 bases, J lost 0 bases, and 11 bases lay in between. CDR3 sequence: CASSPGPSAKNIQYF. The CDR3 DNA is TGTGCCAGCAGTCCCGGGCCATCAGCCAAAAACATTCAGTACTTC.

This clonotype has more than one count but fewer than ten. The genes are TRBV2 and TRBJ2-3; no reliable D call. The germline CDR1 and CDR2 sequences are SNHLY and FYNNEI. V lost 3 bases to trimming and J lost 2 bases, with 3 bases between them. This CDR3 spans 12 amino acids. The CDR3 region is CASSDNTDTQYF. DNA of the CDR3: TGTGCCAGCAGTGATAACACAGATACGCAGTATTTT. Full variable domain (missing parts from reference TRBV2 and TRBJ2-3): EPEVTQTPSHQVTQMGQEVILRCVPISNHLYFYWYRQILGQKVEFLVSFYNNEISEKSEIFDDQFSVERPDGSNFTLKIRSTKLEDSAMYFCASSDNTDTQYFGPGTRLTVL.

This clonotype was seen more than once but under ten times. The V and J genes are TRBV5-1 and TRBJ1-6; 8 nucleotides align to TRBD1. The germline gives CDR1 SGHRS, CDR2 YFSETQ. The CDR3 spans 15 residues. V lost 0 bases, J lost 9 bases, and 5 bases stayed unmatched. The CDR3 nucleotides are TGCGCCAGCAGCTTGGGGGGACAGGCCCCTTCACCCCTCCACTTT. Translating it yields CASSLGGQAPSPLHF.

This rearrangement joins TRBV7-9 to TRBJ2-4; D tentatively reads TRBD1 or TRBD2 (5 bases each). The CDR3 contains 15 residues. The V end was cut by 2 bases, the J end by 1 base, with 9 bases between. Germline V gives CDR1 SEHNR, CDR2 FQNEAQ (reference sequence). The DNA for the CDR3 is TGTGCCAGCAGCTTACCAGGGACGGCCAAAAACATTCAGTACTTC. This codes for CASSLPGTAKNIQYF.

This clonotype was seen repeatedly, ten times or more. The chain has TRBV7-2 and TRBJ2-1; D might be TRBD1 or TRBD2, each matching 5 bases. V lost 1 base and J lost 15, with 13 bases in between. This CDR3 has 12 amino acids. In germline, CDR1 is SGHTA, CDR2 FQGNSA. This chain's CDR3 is CASSLVRDEVFF. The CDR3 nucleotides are TGTGCCAGCAGCTTAGTTCGGGACGAGGTGTTCTTC.

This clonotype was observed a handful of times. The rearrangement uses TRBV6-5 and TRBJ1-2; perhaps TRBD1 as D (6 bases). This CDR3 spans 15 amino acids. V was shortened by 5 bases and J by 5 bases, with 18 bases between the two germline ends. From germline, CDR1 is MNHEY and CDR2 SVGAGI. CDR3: CASSPLPDSPYGYTF. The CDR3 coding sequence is TGTGCCAGCAGTCCCCTCCCGGACAGTCCTTATGGCTACACCTTC.

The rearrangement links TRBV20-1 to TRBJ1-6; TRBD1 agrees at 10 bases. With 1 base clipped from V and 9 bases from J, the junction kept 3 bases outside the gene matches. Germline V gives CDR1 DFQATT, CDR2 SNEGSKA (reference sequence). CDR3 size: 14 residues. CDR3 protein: CSARGQGAGSPLHF. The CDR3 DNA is TGCAGTGCTAGAGGACAGGGGGCAGGTTCACCCCTCCACTTT.

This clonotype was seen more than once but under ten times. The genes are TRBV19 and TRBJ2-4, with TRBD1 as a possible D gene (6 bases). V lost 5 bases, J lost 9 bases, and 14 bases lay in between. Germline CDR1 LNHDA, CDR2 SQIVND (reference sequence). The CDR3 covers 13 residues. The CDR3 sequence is CASSVTGNGIQYF. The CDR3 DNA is TGTGCCAGTAGTGTAACAGGGAACGGCATTCAGTACTTC.

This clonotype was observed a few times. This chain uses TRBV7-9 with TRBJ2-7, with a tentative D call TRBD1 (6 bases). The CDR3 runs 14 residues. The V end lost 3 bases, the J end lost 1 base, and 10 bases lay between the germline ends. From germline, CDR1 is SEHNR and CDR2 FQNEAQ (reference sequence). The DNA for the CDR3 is TGTGCCAGCAGCTTTGCAGGGACATCCTACGAGCAGTACGTC. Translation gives CASSFAGTSYEQYV.

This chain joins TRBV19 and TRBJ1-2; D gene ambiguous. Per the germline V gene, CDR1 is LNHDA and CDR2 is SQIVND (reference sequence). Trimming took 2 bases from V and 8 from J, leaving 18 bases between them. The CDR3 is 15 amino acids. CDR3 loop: CASSIKSGLTAGYTF. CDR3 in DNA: TGTGCCAGTAGTATAAAGTCCGGTCTGACGGCCGGCTACACCTTC.

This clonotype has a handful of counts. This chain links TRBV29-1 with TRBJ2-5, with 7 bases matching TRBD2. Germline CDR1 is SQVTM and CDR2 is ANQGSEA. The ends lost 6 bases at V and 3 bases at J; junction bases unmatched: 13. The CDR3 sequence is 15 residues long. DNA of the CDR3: TGCAGCGTGGCCCCCATCCTAGCGGAAAAAGAGACCCAGTACTTC. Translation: CSVAPILAEKETQYF.

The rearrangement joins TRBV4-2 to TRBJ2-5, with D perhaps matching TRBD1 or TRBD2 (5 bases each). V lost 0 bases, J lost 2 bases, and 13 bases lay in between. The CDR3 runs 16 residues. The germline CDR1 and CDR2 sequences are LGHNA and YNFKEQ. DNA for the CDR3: TGTGCCAGCAGCCAAGATACCGGGACCACGCAAGAGACCCAGTACTTC. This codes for CASSQDTGTTQETQYF.

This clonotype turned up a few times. CDR3: CASSPRSTFGTQYF. In DNA, the CDR3 is TGCGCCAGCAGCCCCCGGTCAACCTTCGGGACCCAGTACTTC. V usage is TRBV5-1 and J usage is TRBJ2-5, with D hard to call. There are 14 residues in the CDR3. Germline assignment: CDR1 SGHRS and CDR2 YFSETQ. Trimming stripped 4 bases from V and 7 bases from J, with 17 bases between.

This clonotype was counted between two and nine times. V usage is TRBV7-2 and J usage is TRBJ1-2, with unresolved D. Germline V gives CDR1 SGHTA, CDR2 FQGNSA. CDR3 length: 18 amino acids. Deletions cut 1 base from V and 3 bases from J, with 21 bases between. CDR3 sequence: CASSLVPAVRPNHYGYTF. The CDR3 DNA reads TGTGCCAGCAGCTTAGTTCCCGCAGTGCGGCCAAATCACTATGGCTACACCTTC.

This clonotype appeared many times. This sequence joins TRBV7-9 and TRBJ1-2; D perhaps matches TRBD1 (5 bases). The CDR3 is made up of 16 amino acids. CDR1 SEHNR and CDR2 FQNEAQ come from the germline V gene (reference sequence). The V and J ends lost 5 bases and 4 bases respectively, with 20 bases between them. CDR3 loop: CASSPSGNRIGYGYTF. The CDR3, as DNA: TGTGCCAGCAGCCCCTCGGGGAACAGGATTGGCTATGGCTACACCTTC.

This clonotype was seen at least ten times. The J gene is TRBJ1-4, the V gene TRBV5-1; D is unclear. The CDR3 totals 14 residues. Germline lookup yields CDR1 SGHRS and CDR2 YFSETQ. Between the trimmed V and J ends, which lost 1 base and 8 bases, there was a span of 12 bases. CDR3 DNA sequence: TGCGCCAGCAGCTTGATCCCCAGTGCGGAAAAACTGTTTTTT. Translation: CASSLIPSAEKLFF.

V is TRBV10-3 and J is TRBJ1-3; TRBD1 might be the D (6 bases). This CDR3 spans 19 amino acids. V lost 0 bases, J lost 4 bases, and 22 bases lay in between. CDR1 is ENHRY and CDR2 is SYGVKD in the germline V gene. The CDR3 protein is CAISESVNTGLMLGNTIYF. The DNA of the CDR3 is TGTGCCATCAGTGAGTCCGTCAATACAGGGTTAATGCTCGGAAACACCATATATTTT.

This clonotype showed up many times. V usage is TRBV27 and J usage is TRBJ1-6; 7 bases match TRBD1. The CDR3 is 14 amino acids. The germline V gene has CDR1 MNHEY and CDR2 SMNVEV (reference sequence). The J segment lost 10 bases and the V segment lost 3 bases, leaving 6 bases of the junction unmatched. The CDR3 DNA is TGTGCCAGCAGTTTCAACAGGGGAGCCTCACCCCTCCACTTT. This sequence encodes CASSFNRGASPLHF.

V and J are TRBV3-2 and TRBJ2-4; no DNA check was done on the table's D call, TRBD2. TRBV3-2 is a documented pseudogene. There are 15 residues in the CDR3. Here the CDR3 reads CASEGPQQRENIQYF. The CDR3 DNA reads TGTGCCAGCGAGGGGCCCCAACAGAGAGAAAACATTCAGTACTTC.

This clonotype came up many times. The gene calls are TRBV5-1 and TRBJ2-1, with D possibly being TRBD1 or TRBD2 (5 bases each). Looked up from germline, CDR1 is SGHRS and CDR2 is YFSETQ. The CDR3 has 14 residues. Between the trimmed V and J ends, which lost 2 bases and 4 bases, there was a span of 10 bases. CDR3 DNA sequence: TGCGCCAGCAGCTTTGGGACGGGATACAATGAGCAGTTCTTC. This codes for CASSFGTGYNEQFF.

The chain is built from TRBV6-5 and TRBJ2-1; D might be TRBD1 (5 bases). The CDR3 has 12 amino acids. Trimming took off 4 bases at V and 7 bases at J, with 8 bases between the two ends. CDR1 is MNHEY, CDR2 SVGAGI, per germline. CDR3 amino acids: CASSSYRNEQFF. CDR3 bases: TGTGCCAGCAGTTCGTACAGGAATGAGCAGTTCTTC.

DNA of the CDR3: TGCGCCAGCAGCGACCGCCAGGGGGCTAACGAGCAGTACTTC. Translating gives CASSDRQGANEQYF. This chain joins TRBV5-1 and TRBJ2-7; 8 bases fit TRBD1. V gave up 4 bases and J gave up 5 bases; unmatched junction bases: 8. The CDR3 is made up of 14 amino acids. Germline assignment: CDR1 SGHRS and CDR2 YFSETQ.

The CDR3 reads CASSVLAGDFQETQYF. For the CDR3, the DNA is TGCGCCAGCAGCGTACTAGCGGGGGACTTCCAAGAGACCCAGTACTTC. The V and J genes are TRBV5-1 and TRBJ2-5; TRBD2 agrees at 11 bases. The CDR3 spans 16 residues. Trimming took 4 bases from V and 1 from J; bases not matched to a gene: 6. Germline-derived CDR1 and CDR2 are SGHRS and YFSETQ. Full variable domain (outside the CDR3, taken from reference TRBV5-1 and TRBJ2-5): KAGVTQTPRYLIKTRGQQVTLSCSPISGHRSVSWYQQTPGQGLQFLFEYFSETQRNKGNFPGRFSGRQFSNSRSEMNVSTLELGDSALYLCASSVLAGDFQETQYFGPGTRLLVL.

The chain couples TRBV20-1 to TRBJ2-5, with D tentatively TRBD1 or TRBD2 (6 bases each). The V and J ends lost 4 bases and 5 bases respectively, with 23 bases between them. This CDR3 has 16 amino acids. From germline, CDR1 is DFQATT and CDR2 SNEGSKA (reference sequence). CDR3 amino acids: CSAITGGGMPGETQYF. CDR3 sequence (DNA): TGCAGTGCTATTACCGGAGGGGGGATGCCAGGGGAGACCCAGTACTTC.

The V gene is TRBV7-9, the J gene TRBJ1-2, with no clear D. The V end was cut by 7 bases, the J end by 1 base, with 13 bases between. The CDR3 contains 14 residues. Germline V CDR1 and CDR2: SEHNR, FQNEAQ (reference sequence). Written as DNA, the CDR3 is TGTGCCAGCACCAGAGATGGGAATAACTATGGCTACACCTTC. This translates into CASTRDGNNYGYTF.

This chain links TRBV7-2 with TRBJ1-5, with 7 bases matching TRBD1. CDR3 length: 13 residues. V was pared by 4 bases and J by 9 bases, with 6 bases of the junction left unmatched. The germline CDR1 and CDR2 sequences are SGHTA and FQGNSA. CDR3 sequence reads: CASSSWTGVPQHF. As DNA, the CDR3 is TGTGCCAGCAGCTCATGGACAGGCGTGCCCCAGCATTTT. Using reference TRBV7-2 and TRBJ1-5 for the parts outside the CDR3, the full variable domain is GAGVSQSPSNKVTEKGKDVELRCDPISGHTALYWYRQSLGQGLEFLIYFQGNSAPDKSGLPSDRFSAERTGGSVSTLTIQRTQQEDSAVYLCASSSWTGVPQHFGDGTRLSIL.

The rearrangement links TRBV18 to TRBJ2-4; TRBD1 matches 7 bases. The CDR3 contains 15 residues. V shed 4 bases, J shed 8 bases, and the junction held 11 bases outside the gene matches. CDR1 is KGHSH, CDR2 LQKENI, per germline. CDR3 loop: CASSQKDRVRDIQYF. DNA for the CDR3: TGTGCCAGCTCACAAAAAGACAGGGTGAGGGACATTCAGTACTTC.